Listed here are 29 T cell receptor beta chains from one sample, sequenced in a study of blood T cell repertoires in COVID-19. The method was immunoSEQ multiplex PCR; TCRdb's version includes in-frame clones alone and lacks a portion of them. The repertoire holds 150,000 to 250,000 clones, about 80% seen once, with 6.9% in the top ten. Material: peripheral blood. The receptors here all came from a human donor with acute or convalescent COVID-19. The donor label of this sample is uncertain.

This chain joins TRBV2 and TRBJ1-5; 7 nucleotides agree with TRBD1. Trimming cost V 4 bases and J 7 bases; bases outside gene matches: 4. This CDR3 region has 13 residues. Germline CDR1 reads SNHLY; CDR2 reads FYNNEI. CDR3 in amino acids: CASSGTGEQPQHF. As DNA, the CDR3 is TGTGCCAGCAGTGGTACAGGGGAACAGCCCCAGCATTTT.

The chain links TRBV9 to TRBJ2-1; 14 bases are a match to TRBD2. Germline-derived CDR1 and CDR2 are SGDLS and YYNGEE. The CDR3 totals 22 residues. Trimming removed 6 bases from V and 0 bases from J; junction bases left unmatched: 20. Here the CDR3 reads CASNEGLAGAGVGMSSYNEQFF. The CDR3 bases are TGTGCCAGCAATGAGGGACTAGCGGGAGCGGGGGTTGGGATGAGCTCCTACAATGAGCAGTTCTTC.

CDR3 sequence: CASSLRQANTEAFF. CDR3 sequence (DNA): TGTGCCAGCAGCTTGAGGCAGGCGAACACTGAAGCTTTCTTT. The chain employs TRBV5-5 and TRBJ1-1, with D unclear. The germline CDR1 and CDR2 sequences are SGHKS and YYEKEE (reference sequence). Trimming pared 1 base from V and 1 base from J, leaving 8 bases between. The CDR3 consists of 14 residues.

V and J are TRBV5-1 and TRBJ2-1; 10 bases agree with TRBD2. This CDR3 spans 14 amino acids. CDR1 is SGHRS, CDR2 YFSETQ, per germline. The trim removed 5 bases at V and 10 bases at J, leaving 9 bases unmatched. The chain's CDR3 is CASRFTSGIGEQFF. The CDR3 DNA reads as TGCGCCAGCAGATTTACTAGCGGGATAGGGGAGCAGTTCTTC.

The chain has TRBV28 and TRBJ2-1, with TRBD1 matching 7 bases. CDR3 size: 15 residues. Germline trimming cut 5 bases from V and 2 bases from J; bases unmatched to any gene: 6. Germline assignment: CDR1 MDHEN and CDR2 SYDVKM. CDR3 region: CASSPTGETYNEQFF. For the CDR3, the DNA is TGTGCCAGCAGTCCCACAGGGGAAACCTACAATGAGCAGTTCTTC.

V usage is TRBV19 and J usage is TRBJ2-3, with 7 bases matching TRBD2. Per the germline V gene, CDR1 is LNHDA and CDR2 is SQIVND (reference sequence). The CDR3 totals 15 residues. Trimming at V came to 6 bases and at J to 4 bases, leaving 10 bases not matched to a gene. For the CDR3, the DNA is TGTGCCAGTAGCTGGACTAGTAGCAATGCAGATACGCAGTATTTT. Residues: CASSWTSSNADTQYF.

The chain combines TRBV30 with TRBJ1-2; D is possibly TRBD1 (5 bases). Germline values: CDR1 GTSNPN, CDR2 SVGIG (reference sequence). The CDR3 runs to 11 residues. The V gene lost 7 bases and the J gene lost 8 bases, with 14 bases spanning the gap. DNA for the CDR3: TGTGCCTCCTGGGGGGGACGGGGCTACACCTTC. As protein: CASWGGRGYTF.

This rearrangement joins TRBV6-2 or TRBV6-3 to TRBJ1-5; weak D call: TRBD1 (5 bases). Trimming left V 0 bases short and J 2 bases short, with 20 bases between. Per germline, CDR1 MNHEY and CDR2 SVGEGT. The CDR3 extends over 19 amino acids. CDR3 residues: CASSYSPGRGDGGNQPQHF. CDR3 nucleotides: TGTGCCAGCAGTTACTCGCCCGGACGGGGGGACGGGGGCAATCAGCCCCAGCATTTT.

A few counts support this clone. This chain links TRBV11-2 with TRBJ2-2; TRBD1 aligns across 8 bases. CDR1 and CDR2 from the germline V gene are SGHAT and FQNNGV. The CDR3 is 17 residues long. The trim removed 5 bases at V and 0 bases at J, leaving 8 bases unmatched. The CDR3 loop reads CASSPGTGLANTGELFF. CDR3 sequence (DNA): TGTGCCAGCAGCCCAGGGACAGGCCTAGCGAACACCGGGGAGCTGTTTTTT.

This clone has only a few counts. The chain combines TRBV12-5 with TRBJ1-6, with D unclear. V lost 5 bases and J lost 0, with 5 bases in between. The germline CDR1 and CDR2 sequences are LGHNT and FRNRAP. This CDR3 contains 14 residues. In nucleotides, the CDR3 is TGTGCTAGTGGTACTAGCTCCTATAATTCACCCCTCCACTTT. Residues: CASGTSSYNSPLHF. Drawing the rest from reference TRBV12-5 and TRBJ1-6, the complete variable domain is DARVTQTPRHKVTEMGQEVTMRCQPILGHNTVFWYRQTMMQGLELLAYFRNRAPLDDSGMPKDRFSAEMPDATLATLKIQPSEPRDSAVYFCASGTSSYNSPLHFGNGTRLTVT.

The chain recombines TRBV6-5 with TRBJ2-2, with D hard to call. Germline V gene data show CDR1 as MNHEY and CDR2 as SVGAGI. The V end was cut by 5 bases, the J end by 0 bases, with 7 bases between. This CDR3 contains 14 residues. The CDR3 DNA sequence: TGTGCCAGCAGTACTGAACCGAACACCGGGGAGCTGTTTTTT. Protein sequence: CASSTEPNTGELFF.

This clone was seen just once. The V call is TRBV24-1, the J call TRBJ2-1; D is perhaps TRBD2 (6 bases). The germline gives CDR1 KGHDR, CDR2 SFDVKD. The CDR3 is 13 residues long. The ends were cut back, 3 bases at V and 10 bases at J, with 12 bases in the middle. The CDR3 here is CATSDIAVEEQFF. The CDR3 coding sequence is TGTGCCACCAGTGATATAGCGGTGGAGGAGCAGTTCTTC.

CDR3 loop: CASSTYSGREETQYF. The CDR3 coding sequence is TGTGCCAGCAGCACTTATAGCGGGAGGGAAGAGACCCAGTACTTC. This rearrangement joins TRBV7-9 to TRBJ2-5; 11 bases align to TRBD2. V was pared by 5 bases and J by 3 bases, with 5 bases of the junction left unmatched. CDR3 length: 15 amino acids. Germline CDR1 SEHNR, CDR2 FQNEAQ (reference sequence).

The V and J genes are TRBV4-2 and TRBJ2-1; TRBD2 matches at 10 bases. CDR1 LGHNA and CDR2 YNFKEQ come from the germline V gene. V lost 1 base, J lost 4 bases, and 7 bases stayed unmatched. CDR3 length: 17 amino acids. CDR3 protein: CASSQAIASGRYNEQFF. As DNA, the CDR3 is TGTGCCAGCAGCCAAGCTATCGCTAGCGGGAGATACAATGAGCAGTTCTTC.

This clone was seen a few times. The CDR3 DNA reads as TGTGCCAGCTCGGGGGTGAACACCGGGGAGCTGTTTTTT. It specifies CASSGVNTGELFF. V gene TRBV6-1 combines with J gene TRBJ2-2; D is possibly TRBD2 (6 bases). V was cut by 8 bases and J by 1 base, with 8 bases left in between. The CDR3 contains 13 residues. Germline V gene lookup returns CDR1 MNHNS and CDR2 SASEGT.

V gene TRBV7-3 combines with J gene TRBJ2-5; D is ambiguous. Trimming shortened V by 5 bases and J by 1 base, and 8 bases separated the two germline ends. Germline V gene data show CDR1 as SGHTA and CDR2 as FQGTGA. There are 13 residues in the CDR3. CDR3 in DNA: TGTGCCAGCAGCCTTTCCCGCCAAGAGACCCAGTACTTC. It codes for CASSLSRQETQYF.

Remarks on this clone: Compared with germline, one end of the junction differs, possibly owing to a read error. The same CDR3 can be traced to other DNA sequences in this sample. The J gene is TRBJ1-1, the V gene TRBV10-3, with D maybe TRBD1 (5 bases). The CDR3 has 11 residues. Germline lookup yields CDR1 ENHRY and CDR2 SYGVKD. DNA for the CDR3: TGTGCCATTAGTGATGTCCGGGGGGCTTTCTTT. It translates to CAISDVRGAFF.

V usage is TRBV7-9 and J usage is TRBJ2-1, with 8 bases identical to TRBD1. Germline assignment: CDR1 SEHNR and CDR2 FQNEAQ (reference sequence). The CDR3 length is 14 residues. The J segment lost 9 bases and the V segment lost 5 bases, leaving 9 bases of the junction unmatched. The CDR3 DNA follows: TGTGCCAGCAGCGGACAGGGCGGTATAAGTGAGCAGTTCTTC. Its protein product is CASSGQGGISEQFF. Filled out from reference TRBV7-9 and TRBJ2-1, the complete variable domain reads DTGVSQNPRHKITKRGQNVTFRCDPISEHNRLYWYRQTLGQGPEFLTYFQNEAQLEKSRLLSDRFSAERPKGSFSTLEIQRTEQGDSAMYLCASSGQGGISEQFFGPGTRLTVL.

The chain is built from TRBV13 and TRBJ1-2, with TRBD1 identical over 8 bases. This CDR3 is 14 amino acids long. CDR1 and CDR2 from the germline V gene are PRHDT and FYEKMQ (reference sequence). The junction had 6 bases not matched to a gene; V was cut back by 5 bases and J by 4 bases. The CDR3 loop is CASSHDRGGYGYTF. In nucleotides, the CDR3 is TGTGCCAGCAGCCATGACAGGGGCGGCTATGGCTACACCTTC.

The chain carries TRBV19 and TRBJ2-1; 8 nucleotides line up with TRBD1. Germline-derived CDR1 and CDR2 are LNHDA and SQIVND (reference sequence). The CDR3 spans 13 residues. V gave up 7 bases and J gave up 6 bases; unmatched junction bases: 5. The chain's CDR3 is CASTVTGGNEQFF. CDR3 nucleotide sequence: TGTGCCAGTACGGTCACAGGGGGCAATGAGCAGTTCTTC. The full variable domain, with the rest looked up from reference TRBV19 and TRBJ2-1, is DGGITQSPKYLFRKEGQNVTLSCEQNLNHDAMYWYRQDPGQGLRLIYYSQIVNDFQKGDIAEGYSVSREKKESFPLTVTSAQKNPTAFYLCASTVTGGNEQFFGPGTRLTVL.

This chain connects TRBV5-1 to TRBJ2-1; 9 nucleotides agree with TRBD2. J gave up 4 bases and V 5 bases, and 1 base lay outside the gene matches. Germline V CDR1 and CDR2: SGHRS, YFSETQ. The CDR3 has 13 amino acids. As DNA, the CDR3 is TGCGCCAGCAGGGCGGGAGGGTACAATGAGCAGTTCTTC. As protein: CASRAGGYNEQFF.

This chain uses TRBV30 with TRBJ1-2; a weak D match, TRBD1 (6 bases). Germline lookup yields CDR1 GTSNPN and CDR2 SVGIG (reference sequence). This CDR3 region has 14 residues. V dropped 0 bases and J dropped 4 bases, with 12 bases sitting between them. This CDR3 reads CAWSVGGAAYGYTF. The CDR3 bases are TGTGCCTGGAGTGTAGGGGGGGCCGCCTATGGCTACACCTTC.

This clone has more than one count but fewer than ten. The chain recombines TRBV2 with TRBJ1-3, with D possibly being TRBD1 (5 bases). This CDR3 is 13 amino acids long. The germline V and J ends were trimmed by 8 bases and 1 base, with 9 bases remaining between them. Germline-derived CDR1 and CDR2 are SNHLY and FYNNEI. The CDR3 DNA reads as TGTGCCAGCGGGTGGACATCTGGAAACACCATATATTTT. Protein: CASGWTSGNTIYF.

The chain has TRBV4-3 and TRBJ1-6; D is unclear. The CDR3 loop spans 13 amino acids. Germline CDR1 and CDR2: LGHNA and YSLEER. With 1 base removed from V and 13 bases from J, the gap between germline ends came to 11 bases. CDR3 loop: CASSQGRGRPLHF. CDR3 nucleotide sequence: TGCGCCAGCAGCCAAGGGAGAGGGAGGCCCCTCCACTTT.

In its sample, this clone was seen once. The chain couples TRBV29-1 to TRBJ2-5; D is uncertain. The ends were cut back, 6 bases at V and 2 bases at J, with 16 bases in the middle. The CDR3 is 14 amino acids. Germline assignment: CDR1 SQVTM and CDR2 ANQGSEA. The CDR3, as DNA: TGCAGCGTCCGCGGTCTGTACCGGCAAGAGACCCAGTACTTC. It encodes CSVRGLYRQETQYF.

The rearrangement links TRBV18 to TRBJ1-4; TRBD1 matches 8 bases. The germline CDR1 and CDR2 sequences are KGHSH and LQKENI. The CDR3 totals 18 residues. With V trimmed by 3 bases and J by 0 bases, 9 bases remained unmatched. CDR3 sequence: CASSPTQGAVATNEKLFF. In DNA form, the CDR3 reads TGTGCCAGCTCACCGACCCAGGGGGCCGTTGCAACTAATGAAAAACTGTTTTTT.

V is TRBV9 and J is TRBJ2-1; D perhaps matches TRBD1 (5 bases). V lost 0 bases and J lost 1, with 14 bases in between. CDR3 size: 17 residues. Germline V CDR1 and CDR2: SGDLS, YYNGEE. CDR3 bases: TGTGCCAGCAGCGTAGTAGGGGCTTCCCCTTCCTACAATGAGCAGTTCTTC. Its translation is CASSVVGASPSYNEQFF.

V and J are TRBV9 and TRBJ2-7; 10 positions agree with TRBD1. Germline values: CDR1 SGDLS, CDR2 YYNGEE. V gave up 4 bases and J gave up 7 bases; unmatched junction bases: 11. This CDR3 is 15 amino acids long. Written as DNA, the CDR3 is TGTGCCAGCAGCTCCTCGGGGACAGGGGCGACAGAGCAGTACTTC. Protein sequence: CASSSSGTGATEQYF.

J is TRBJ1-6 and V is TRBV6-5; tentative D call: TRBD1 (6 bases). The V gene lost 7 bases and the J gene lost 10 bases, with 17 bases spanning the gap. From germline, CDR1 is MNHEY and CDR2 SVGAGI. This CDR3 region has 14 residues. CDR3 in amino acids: CASIQDRIESPLHF. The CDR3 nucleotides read TGTGCCAGCATCCAAGACAGGATTGAATCACCCCTCCACTTT.